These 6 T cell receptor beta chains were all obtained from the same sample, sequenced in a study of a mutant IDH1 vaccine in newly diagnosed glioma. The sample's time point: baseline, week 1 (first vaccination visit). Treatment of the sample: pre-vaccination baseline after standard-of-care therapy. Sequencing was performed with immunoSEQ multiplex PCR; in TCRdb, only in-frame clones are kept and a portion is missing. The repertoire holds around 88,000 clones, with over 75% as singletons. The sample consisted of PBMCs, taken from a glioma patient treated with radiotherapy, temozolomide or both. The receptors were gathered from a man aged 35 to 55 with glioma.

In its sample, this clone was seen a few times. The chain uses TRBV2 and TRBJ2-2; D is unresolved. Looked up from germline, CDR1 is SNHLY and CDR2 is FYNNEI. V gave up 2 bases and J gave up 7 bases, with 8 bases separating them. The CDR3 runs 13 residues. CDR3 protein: CASSETMSGELFF. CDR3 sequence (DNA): TGTGCCAGCAGTGAAACCATGAGCGGGGAGCTGTTTTTT.

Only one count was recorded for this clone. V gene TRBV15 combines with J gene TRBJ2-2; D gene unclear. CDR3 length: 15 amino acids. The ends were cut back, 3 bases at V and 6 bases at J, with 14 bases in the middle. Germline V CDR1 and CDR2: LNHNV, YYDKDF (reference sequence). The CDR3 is CATSRMPSWSGELFF. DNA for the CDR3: TGTGCCACCAGCAGGATGCCGTCTTGGTCCGGGGAGCTGTTTTTT. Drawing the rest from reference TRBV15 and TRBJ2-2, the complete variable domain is DAMVIQNPRYQVTQFGKPVTLSCSQTLNHNVMYWYQQKSSQAPKLLFHYYDKDFNNEADTPDNFQSRRPNTSFCFLDIRSPGLGDTAMYLCATSRMPSWSGELFFGEGSRLTVL.

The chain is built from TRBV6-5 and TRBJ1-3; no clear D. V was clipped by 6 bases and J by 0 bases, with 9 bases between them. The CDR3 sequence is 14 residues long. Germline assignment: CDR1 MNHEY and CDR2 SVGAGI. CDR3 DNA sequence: TGTGCCAGCAGCTCCGACAACTCTGGAAACACCATATATTTT. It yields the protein CASSSDNSGNTIYF.

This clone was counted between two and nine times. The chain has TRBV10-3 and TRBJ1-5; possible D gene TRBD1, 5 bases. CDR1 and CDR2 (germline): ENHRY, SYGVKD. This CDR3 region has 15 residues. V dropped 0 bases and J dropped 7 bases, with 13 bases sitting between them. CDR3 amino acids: CAISESIGAGQPQHF. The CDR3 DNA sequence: TGTGCCATCAGTGAGTCTATAGGGGCAGGACAGCCCCAGCATTTT.

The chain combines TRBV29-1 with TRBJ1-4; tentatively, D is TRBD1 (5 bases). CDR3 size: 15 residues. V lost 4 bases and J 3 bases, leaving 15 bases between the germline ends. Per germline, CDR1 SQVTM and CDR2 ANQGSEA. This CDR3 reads CSVGGGEVSNEKLFF. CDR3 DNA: TGCAGCGTTGGAGGAGGGGAAGTGTCTAATGAAAAACTGTTTTTT. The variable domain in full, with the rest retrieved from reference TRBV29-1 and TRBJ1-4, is SAVISQKPSRDICQRGTSLTIQCQVDSQVTMMFWYRQQPGQSLTLIATANQGSEATYESGFVIDKFPISRPNLTFSTLTVSNMSPEDSSIYLCSVGGGEVSNEKLFFGSGTQLSVL.

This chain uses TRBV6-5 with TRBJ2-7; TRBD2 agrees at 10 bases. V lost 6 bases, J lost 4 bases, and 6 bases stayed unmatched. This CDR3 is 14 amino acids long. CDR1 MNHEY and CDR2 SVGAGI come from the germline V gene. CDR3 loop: CASSPIAGGYEQYF. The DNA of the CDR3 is TGTGCCAGCAGCCCAATAGCGGGGGGATACGAGCAGTACTTC.